The 6 T cell receptor beta chains below were found in one sample sequenced in a study of blood T cell repertoires in COVID-19. Profiled with immunoSEQ multiplex PCR; TCRdb holds only in-frame clones, not every one. This sample carries 340,000 or so clones, 65% to 90% of them seen once, and the ten largest clones take about 4%. Sequencing was done on a sample of PBMCs or T cells enriched from blood (not recorded which). The receptors stem from a woman between 35 and 50 years old with acute COVID-19.

This chain links TRBV18 with TRBJ1-4; TRBD1 matches at 8 bases. This CDR3 is 15 amino acids long. J lost 4 bases, V lost 3 bases, and 4 bases had no gene match. CDR1 and CDR2 (germline): KGHSH, LQKENI. CDR3: CASSPFTGGNEKLFF. The DNA for the CDR3 is TGTGCCAGCTCACCCTTTACAGGGGGTAATGAAAAACTGTTTTTT.

The gene calls are TRBV24-1 and TRBJ2-2; 15 nucleotides align to TRBD2. CDR3 length equals 18 residues. With V trimmed by 3 bases and J by 6 bases, 7 bases remained unmatched. CDR1 is KGHDR and CDR2 is SFDVKD in the germline V gene. The CDR3 bases are TGTGCCACCAGTGATCAAGGGACTAGCGGGAGGATAGCCGGGGAGCTGTTTTTT. Its translation is CATSDQGTSGRIAGELFF.

The J gene is TRBJ2-2, the V gene TRBV25-1, with TRBD2 matching 11 bases. Germline CDR1 is MGHDK and CDR2 is SYGVNS. Trimming cost V 5 bases and J 0 bases; bases outside gene matches: 2. This CDR3 is built from 16 residues. The CDR3, as DNA: TGTGCCAGCAGTCTACTAGCGGGGGCGAACACCGGGGAGCTGTTTTTT. Encoded protein: CASSLLAGANTGELFF.

DNA of the CDR3: TGTGCCAGCAGCGTGATTACAGGGGATGGAACTGAAGCTTTCTTT. It encodes CASSVITGDGTEAFF. This chain uses TRBV9 with TRBJ1-1; 7 bases map to TRBD1. CDR1 SGDLS and CDR2 YYNGEE come from the germline V gene. V gave up 2 bases and J gave up 5 bases; unmatched junction bases: 9. This CDR3 has 15 amino acids.

This clone was seen a single time. The V and J genes are TRBV19 and TRBJ1-1, with D possibly matching TRBD1 (5 bases). This CDR3 is built from 15 residues. The V gene's germline CDR1 is LNHDA and CDR2 SQIVND (reference sequence). V lost 3 bases, J lost 1 base, and 12 bases lay in between. The chain's CDR3 is CASSIVYGGNTEAFF. CDR3 bases: TGTGCCAGTAGTATCGTTTACGGGGGGAACACTGAAGCTTTCTTT.

This chain joins TRBV7-3 and TRBJ2-1; tentatively, D is TRBD1 or TRBD2 (9 bases each). The CDR3 covers 22 residues. V was clipped by 1 base and J by 5 bases, with 33 bases between them. CDR1 SGHTA and CDR2 FQGTGA come from the germline V gene. CDR3 region: CASSLRGVRDREVAGVHNEQFF. Written as DNA, the CDR3 is TGTGCCAGCAGCTTAAGAGGGGTTCGGGACAGGGAAGTAGCGGGAGTACACAATGAGCAGTTCTTC.